The entry that follows covers one T cell receptor beta chain sequence. Its antigen is currently unknown. The PCR used 60 Vbeta and 13 Jbeta primers. Measured with immunoSEQ multiplex PCR; TCRdb has only the in-frame clones, and not every one. This sample has 150,000 to 200,000 clones; roughly 75% occur once, and the top ten carry 1%. The data originate from a study of cytomegalovirus exposure and HLA in healthy donors. Whole-study results and caveats: Per a later analysis, HLA-associated TCR beta chains showed more clonal expansion than other, equally common TCR beta chains. Later analysis suggested most CMV-associated TCR beta chains were HLA-restricted.

CDR1 is KGHSH, CDR2 LQKENI, per germline. The CDR3 is made up of 15 amino acids. Trimming pared 3 bases from V and 6 bases from J, leaving 15 bases between. Sequencing input: PBMCs. V and J are TRBV18 and TRBJ2-1, with D possibly matching TRBD1 (6 bases). This TCR came from a woman in her forties or fifties in good health and CMV-seropositive. The CDR3 loop is CASSPIWGPGNEQFF. The CDR3 coding sequence is TGTGCCAGCTCACCGATTTGGGGGCCAGGCAATGAGCAGTTCTTC.